The 3 T cell receptor beta chains reported below all come from one sample, sequenced in a study of CD8+CD57+ T cells in acquired aplastic anemia. By flow cytometry, patients selected for sequencing had shown an expansion of CD8+CD57+ cells. Genomic DNA was employed as the template in profiling TCR beta VDJ and CDR3. TCRdb redid the calling of the reads with MiXCR, one entry per CDR3 protein. Here the sample spans approximately 300,000 distinct CDR3 sequences, 56% being singletons. Sequencing was carried out using sorted CD4+, CD8+, or CD8+CD57+ T cells (not recorded which) from PBMCs. These receptors came from a human donor with aplastic anemia.

This clonotype has a count of ten or more. Mismatch with germline at one junction end may stem from a read error. The genes are TRBV5-1 and TRBJ2-7; TRBD2 matches at 9 bases. CDR1 and CDR2 (germline): SGHRS, YFSETQ. The CDR3 contains 16 residues. This CDR3 is CASNLGPAGGPYEQYF. CDR3 DNA: TGCGCCAGCAACTTGGGGCCCGCGGGAGGGCCCTACGAGCAGTACTTC. The full variable domain, its missing parts supplied by reference TRBV5-1 and TRBJ2-7, is KAGVTQTPRYLIKTRGQQVTLSCSPISGHRSVSWYQQTPGQGLQFLFEYFSETQRNKGNFPGRFSGRQFSNSRSEMNVSTLELGDSALYLCASNLGPAGGPYEQYFGPGTRLTVT.

The genes are TRBV29-1 and TRBJ1-1; D not resolved. Deletions cut 8 bases from V and 3 bases from J, with 13 bases between. CDR3 size: 12 residues. Germline V gene lookup returns CDR1 SQVTM and CDR2 ANQGSEA. This CDR3 is CSKDGPDTEAFF. As DNA, the CDR3 is TGCAGCAAGGACGGTCCCGACACTGAAGCTTTCTTT.

The chain combines TRBV10-3 with TRBJ1-5; no reliable D call. With 0 bases removed from V and 4 bases from J, the gap between germline ends came to 4 bases. Per the germline V gene, CDR1 is ENHRY and CDR2 is SYGVKD. The CDR3 is made up of 13 amino acids. Here the CDR3 DNA reads TGTGCCATCAGTGAGTCGACAAATCAGCCCCAGCATTTT. Residues: CAISESTNQPQHF.